This TCR beta chain was obtained from a study of human T cells and chemical hapten exposure. In the authors' workflow: Counting gave a median of around 89,000 TCRs per sample, with values ranging from roughly 23,224 to 700,000. TCRdb re-derived calls from the RACE reads in MiXCR, one entry per CDR3 protein. It is TCRdb's table, rather than the study itself, that gives the V and J calls and clone size. The sample includes about 160,000 distinct CDR3 sequences, 28% of them seen just once. Time point indicated: patch test 3, about 24 weeks after DPC sensitization. The treatment was: therapeutic diphenylcyclopropenone sensitization with weekly scalp DPC. The germline V gene encodes CDR1 KGHDR and CDR2 SFDVKD. The CDR3 extends over 15 amino acids. The junction had 7 bases not matched to a gene; V was cut back by 4 bases and J by 8 bases.

The receptor was isolated from a woman younger than 30 with alopecia areata. Some clones in this sample may be carry-over from other donors' samples. V usage is TRBV24-1 and J usage is TRBJ1-4; 9 nucleotides line up with TRBD1. The specimen comprised whole blood, sampled in connection with sensitization to the hapten diphenylcyclopropenone (DPC). CDR3 bases: TGTGCCACCAGTGACTCGGGACAGGGTTGGGAAAAACTGTTTTTT. Amino acids: CATSDSGQGWEKLFF.